This T cell receptor (beta chain) was observed in a study of shared clonotypes between healthy human individuals. Study at large: Every donor yielded three CD4 naive, three CD4 memory, two CD8 naive and one CD8 memory plate. Notes on the study in general: Unshared clonotypes carried lower generation probabilities than those common to all four donors.

All of the donors resided in Nashville, Tennessee, and each was a Caucasian adult. Deep-level assay runs were performed. The protocol was immunoSEQ multiplex PCR, while the TCRdb copy is restricted to in-frame clones and leaves out a portion. The sample lists 300,000 or so clones, about 74% seen once, with about 9.3% in the top ten. V dropped 6 bases and J dropped 0 bases, with 15 bases sitting between them. This CDR3 region has 15 residues. Germline-derived CDR1 and CDR2 are SGHRS and YFSETQ. In the case of this clone: Its cognate antigen is unknown.

The specimen was memory CD4+ T cells sorted from blood. The subset is: CD45RA-negative fraction. The V call is TRBV5-1, the J call TRBJ1-1; D unresolved. The sequence was collected from a man aged 30-40 years in good health. This CDR3 reads CASKRETDMNTEAFF. The CDR3 bases are TGCGCCAGCAAGAGGGAGACCGACATGAACACTGAAGCTTTCTTT.